Shown below are 6 T cell receptor beta chains from a single sample sequenced in a study of control samples from healthy donors and cancer patients (dated by TCRdb to the early 2020s). Libraries came from the immunoSEQ multiplex PCR assay. TCRdb provides this immuneACCESS table in a form limited to in-frame rearrangements. Some clones are lacking; in checked studies, under half of them reflect an unresolved V gene, and why the rest are absent is not known. This sample holds about 100,000 clones; approximately 84% were observed only once. Over 15% of the sample lies in the top ten. The sample was blood. Receptors originate from a woman aged 45-59 years in good health.

This sequence joins TRBV5-1 and TRBJ2-1; maybe TRBD2 (5 bases). The CDR3 is made up of 18 amino acids. V lost 4 bases and J 6 bases, leaving 26 bases between the germline ends. Germline-derived CDR1 and CDR2 are SGHRS and YFSETQ. The CDR3 loop reads CASSGNTRETLVLNEQFF. The CDR3 DNA sequence: TGCGCCAGCAGCGGCAATACTAGGGAGACCCTCGTCCTCAATGAGCAGTTCTTC. The full variable domain, in which reference TRBV5-1 and TRBJ2-1 provide the parts outside the CDR3, is KAGVTQTPRYLIKTRGQQVTLSCSPISGHRSVSWYQQTPGQGLQFLFEYFSETQRNKGNFPGRFSGRQFSNSRSEMNVSTLELGDSALYLCASSGNTRETLVLNEQFFGPGTRLTVL.

This clone has more than one count but fewer than ten. The gene calls are TRBV18 and TRBJ1-1; 7 positions agree with TRBD1. Germline-derived CDR1 and CDR2 are KGHSH and LQKENI. V was pared by 1 base and J by 5 bases, with 7 bases of the junction left unmatched. This CDR3 region has 15 residues. CDR3: CASSPQGASRTEAFF. The CDR3 bases are TGTGCCAGCTCACCACAGGGGGCCAGTAGGACTGAAGCTTTCTTT. Full variable domain (outside the CDR3, taken from reference TRBV18 and TRBJ1-1): NAGVMQNPRHLVRRRGQEARLRCSPMKGHSHVYWYRQLPEEGLKFMVYLQKENIIDESGMPKERFSAEFPKEGPSILRIQQVVRGDSAAYFCASSPQGASRTEAFFGQGTRLTVV.

The rearrangement links TRBV27 to TRBJ2-7; 7 bases align to TRBD1. In germline, CDR1 is MNHEY, CDR2 SMNVEV (reference sequence). The junction had 6 bases not matched to a gene; V was cut back by 2 bases and J by 5 bases. The CDR3 is 14 amino acids. The CDR3 here is CASSLTGDVNEQYV. The CDR3 bases are TGTGCCAGCAGTTTAACAGGGGATGTCAACGAGCAGTACGTC.

V is TRBV5-1 and J is TRBJ2-4, with D perhaps being TRBD1 or TRBD2 (5 bases each). V lost 0 bases and J lost 8, with 12 bases in between. This CDR3 has 14 residues. The V gene's germline CDR1 is SGHRS and CDR2 YFSETQ. This CDR3 reads CASSLAGPPHIQYF. The CDR3, as DNA: TGCGCCAGCAGCTTGGCGGGGCCTCCCCACATTCAGTACTTC.

The J gene is TRBJ1-1, the V gene TRBV11-2; 8 bases align to TRBD1. V shed 5 bases, J shed 1 base, and the junction held 3 bases outside the gene matches. The germline V gene has CDR1 SGHAT and CDR2 FQNNGV. The CDR3 covers 14 residues. The CDR3 is CASSQGTGNTEAFF. For the CDR3, the DNA is TGTGCCAGCAGCCAGGGGACAGGGAACACTGAAGCTTTCTTT.

This sequence joins TRBV7-9 and TRBJ2-2, with 8 bases that match TRBD2. V was clipped by 4 bases and J by 7 bases; unmatched bases: 5. Germline V gene data show CDR1 as SEHNR and CDR2 as FQNEAQ (reference sequence). The CDR3 is made up of 14 amino acids. The CDR3 DNA reads as TGTGCCAGCAGCTCGCGGGGGGCCGTCGGGGAGCTGTTTTTT. Translating gives CASSSRGAVGELFF.